These 15 T cell receptor beta chains were all obtained from the same sample, sequenced in a study of T cell responses to AZD1222 COVID-19 vaccine. Method: immunoSEQ multiplex PCR; TCRdb's copy keeps in-frame clones and lacks some. This table has some 120,000 clones, approximately 91% appearing once. The sample consisted of peripheral blood, taken on day 0 of AZD1222 vaccination. The source of these receptors is an adult in good health.

The V call is TRBV6-5, the J call TRBJ2-1, with D perhaps TRBD1 or TRBD2 (6 bases each). Per the germline V gene, CDR1 is MNHEY and CDR2 is SVGAGI. The CDR3 totals 15 residues. Trimming removed 2 bases at V and 8 bases at J, with 16 bases between. This CDR3 reads CASSYPGGGDHEQFF. The CDR3 DNA is TGTGCCAGCAGTTACCCTGGGGGCGGGGACCATGAGCAGTTCTTC.

This chain uses TRBV12-5 with TRBJ2-5; 9 bases line up with TRBD2. Germline V lookup: CDR1 LGHNT, CDR2 FRNRAP. The length of the CDR3 is 15 residues. After removal of 4 bases from V and 5 bases from J, the junction contained 8 bases not matched to a gene. The CDR3 region is CASGSGLARGETQYF. CDR3 DNA: TGTGCTAGTGGTTCGGGACTAGCTAGGGGGGAGACCCAGTACTTC.

The chain couples TRBV6-5 to TRBJ1-3; D is undetermined. With 6 bases removed from V and 0 bases from J, the gap between germline ends came to 12 bases. The CDR3 totals 15 residues. Per germline, CDR1 MNHEY and CDR2 SVGAGI. This CDR3 is CASRREVSSGNTIYF. CDR3 sequence (DNA): TGTGCCAGCAGGCGGGAGGTGAGCTCTGGAAACACCATATATTTT.

The chain couples TRBV11-2 to TRBJ2-6; 8 bases align to TRBD2. This CDR3 region has 18 residues. Germline values: CDR1 SGHAT, CDR2 FQNNGV. Unmatched junction bases numbered 4, after V lost 0 bases and J lost 0 bases. The CDR3 here is CASSLEAGVHSGANVLTF. The CDR3 DNA reads TGTGCCAGCAGCTTAGAAGCGGGGGTCCACTCTGGGGCCAACGTCCTGACTTTC.

The genes are TRBV27 and TRBJ2-5; a possible D gene is TRBD1 (8 bases). Per the germline V gene, CDR1 is MNHEY and CDR2 is SMNVEV (reference sequence). Trimming shortened V by 2 bases and J by 5 bases, and 21 bases separated the two germline ends. The CDR3 length is 17 residues. The CDR3 loop reads CASSLRGGQVSRETQYF. CDR3 in DNA: TGTGCCAGCAGTTTAAGGGGGGGACAGGTTTCTAGGGAGACCCAGTACTTC.

This clone appeared a single time. The chain carries TRBV29-1 and TRBJ2-3; D call uncertain. This CDR3 is 15 amino acids long. The germline V gene has CDR1 SQVTM and CDR2 ANQGSEA. V lost 7 bases and J 3 bases, leaving 20 bases between the germline ends. CDR3 in amino acids: CSGKRHGVATDTQYF. CDR3 in DNA: TGCAGCGGCAAAAGGCACGGAGTCGCGACAGATACGCAGTATTTT.

The V and J genes are TRBV18 and TRBJ1-2; tentatively, D is TRBD1 (6 bases). CDR3 length: 16 amino acids. CDR1 and CDR2 from the germline V gene are KGHSH and LQKENI. V dropped 2 bases and J dropped 1 base, with 14 bases sitting between them. The CDR3 bases are TGTGCCAGCTCACCAGCCGGGACACCTAATAACTATGGCTACACCTTC. This codes for CASSPAGTPNNYGYTF.

The chain has TRBV7-3 and TRBJ2-1, with 9 bases matching TRBD2. CDR1 and CDR2 from the germline V gene are SGHTA and FQGTGA. The CDR3 is 21 amino acids. With V trimmed by 4 bases and J by 2 bases, 21 bases remained unmatched. CDR3 nucleotide sequence: TGTGCCAGCAGCTCACCAACGGGGGGGACTAGCAACTCCTTCGCCTACAATGAGCAGTTCTTC. This gives the protein CASSSPTGGTSNSFAYNEQFF.

The CDR3 DNA follows: TGTGCCAGCTCAGCTGCGGGACAGCCCCAGCATTTT. Translation: CASSAAGQPQHF. This chain links TRBV7-9 with TRBJ1-5; D uncertain. Trimming took 8 bases from V and 7 from J, leaving 12 bases between them. CDR3 length: 12 amino acids. Germline CDR1 reads SEHNR; CDR2 reads FQNEAQ (reference sequence).

The gene calls are TRBV11-3 and TRBJ1-1, with 10 nucleotides matching TRBD1. V lost 5 bases and J lost 10; bases outside the gene matches: 4. This CDR3 region has 12 residues. Germline assignment: CDR1 SGHNT and CDR2 YENEEA. This CDR3 reads CASSARTGGAFF. The CDR3 DNA sequence: TGTGCCAGCAGCGCCCGGACAGGGGGAGCTTTCTTT.

V is TRBV9 and J is TRBJ2-3; TRBD2 matches 7 bases. This CDR3 is built from 15 residues. Germline CDR1 and CDR2: SGDLS and YYNGEE. After removal of 0 bases from V and 4 bases from J, the junction contained 5 bases not matched to a gene. CDR3 in DNA: TGTGCCAGCAGCGTAGCAGCGGGGAGCTCAGATACGCAGTATTTT. Amino acids: CASSVAAGSSDTQYF.

J is TRBJ1-6 and V is TRBV29-1, with TRBD1 identical over 7 bases. Germline trimming cut 6 bases from V and 6 bases from J; bases unmatched to any gene: 5. The CDR3 consists of 13 residues. CDR1 SQVTM and CDR2 ANQGSEA come from the germline V gene. CDR3 residues: CSVATGTNSPLHF. CDR3 DNA sequence: TGCAGCGTCGCGACAGGGACTAATTCACCCCTCCACTTT.

The chain employs TRBV7-8 and TRBJ2-7; TRBD1 or TRBD2 may be the D gene (5 bases each). V shed 8 bases and J shed 0 bases, with 11 bases lying between them. There are 13 residues in the CDR3. Germline V gene sequence: CDR1 SGHVS, CDR2 FQNEAQ. DNA of the CDR3: TGTGCCAGCCGATGGGGGTCCTCCTACGAGCAGTACTTC. Its translation: CASRWGSSYEQYF.

This clone was observed a single time. The J gene is TRBJ1-3, the V gene TRBV24-1; 7 bases align to TRBD1. Germline CDR1 reads KGHDR; CDR2 reads SFDVKD. This CDR3 contains 15 residues. V dropped 4 bases and J dropped 8; count of bases not matched to a gene: 10. CDR3 in amino acids: CATSDLRQGLDTIYF. CDR3 in DNA: TGTGCCACCAGTGACCTGAGACAGGGTCTGGACACCATATATTTT.

This clone came up once. The rearrangement joins TRBV7-8 to TRBJ2-3, with 9 bases fitting TRBD1. Germline V gene lookup returns CDR1 SGHVS and CDR2 FQNEAQ. This CDR3 comprises 18 residues. With V trimmed by 2 bases and J by 2 bases, 11 bases remained unmatched. The CDR3 region has the DNA TGTGCCAGCAGCTTAATTAACTCGGGACAGGGAATCACAGATACGCAGTATTTT. Amino acid sequence: CASSLINSGQGITDTQYF.